A selection of T cell receptor beta chains follows, all from one sample in a study of blood T cell repertoires in COVID-19. Assay: immunoSEQ multiplex PCR; the TCRdb copy retains only in-frame clones and omits some. The top ten hold 2% to 2.5% of the sample, which has under 300,000 clones, approximately 91% seen once. The source material was peripheral blood. These receptors all stem from a woman between 35 and 50 years old who had recovered from COVID-19. The CDR3 runs from the conserved cysteine through the conserved F or W. The order of the fields is clone size, J gene, V gene, D gene, CDR3 protein, CDR3 DNA. D genes are given only for firm matches. Only part of the rows carry a size: once, few, many, or a class if the clone is expanded.

>-|TRBJ2-5|TRBV5-1|-
CASSPGFRPRIGETQYF
TGCGCCAGCAGCCCGGGATTTCGGCCGAGGATCGGGGAGACCCAGTACTTC
>-|TRBJ2-1|TRBV5-1|TRBD1
CASSLIGQVGPYTYNEQFF
TGCGCCAGCAGCTTGATCGGACAGGTGGGCCCTTACACCTACAATGAGCAGTTCTTC
>-|TRBJ2-1|TRBV7-2|TRBD2
CASSLGLAGADNEQFF
TGTGCCAGCAGCTTAGGACTAGCGGGAGCGGACAATGAGCAGTTCTTC
>-|TRBJ2-5|TRBV5-6|TRBD1
CASSLGQGVGQETQYF
TGTGCCAGCAGCCTTGGACAGGGGGTGGGCCAAGAGACCCAGTACTTC
>-|TRBJ1-4|TRBV5-8|TRBD1
CASSLGGQPTNEKLFF
TGTGCCAGCAGCTTGGGGGGACAGCCAACTAATGAAAAACTGTTTTTT
>-|TRBJ1-6|TRBV6-5|-
CASSYLRTAYNSPLHF
TGTGCCAGCAGCTACTTAAGGACAGCTTATAATTCACCCCTCCACTTT
>-|TRBJ2-1|TRBV7-2|-
CASSLSPARYNEQFF
TGTGCCAGCAGCTTAAGTCCCGCCAGATACAATGAGCAGTTCTTC
>once|TRBJ2-5|TRBV9|-
CASSGQGVGPSGGWETQYF
TGTGCCAGCAGTGGACAGGGAGTTGGCCCCAGCGGGGGGTGGGAGACCCAGTACTTC
>-|TRBJ2-5|TRBV5-1|TRBD2
CASSLAQGLAGGETQYF
TGCGCCAGCAGCTTGGCCCAGGGACTAGCGGGAGGGGAGACCCAGTACTTC
>-|TRBJ2-3|TRBV3-1/TRBV3-2|-
CASSQAGFNTQYF
TGTGCCAGCAGCCAAGCCGGGTTTAATACGCAGTATTTT
>-|TRBJ1-5|TRBV19|TRBD1
CASNLQGGMNNQPQHF
TGTGCCAGTAACCTTCAGGGGGGCATGAACAATCAGCCCCAGCATTTT